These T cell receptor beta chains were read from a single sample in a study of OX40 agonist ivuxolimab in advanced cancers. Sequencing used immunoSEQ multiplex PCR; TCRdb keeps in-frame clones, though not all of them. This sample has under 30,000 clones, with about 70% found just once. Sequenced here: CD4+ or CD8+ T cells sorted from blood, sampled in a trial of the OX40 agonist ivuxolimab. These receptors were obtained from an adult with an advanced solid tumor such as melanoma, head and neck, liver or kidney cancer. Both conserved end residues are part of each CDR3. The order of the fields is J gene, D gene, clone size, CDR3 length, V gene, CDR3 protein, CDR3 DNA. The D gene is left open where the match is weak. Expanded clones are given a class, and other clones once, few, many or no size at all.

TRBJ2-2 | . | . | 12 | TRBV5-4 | CASSLDTGELFF | TGTGCCAGCAGCTTGGACACCGGGGAGCTGTTTTTT
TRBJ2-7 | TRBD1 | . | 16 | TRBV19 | CASSIETRGSGYEQYF | TGTGCCAGTAGTATAGAGACCAGGGGGTCGGGCTACGAGCAGTACTTC
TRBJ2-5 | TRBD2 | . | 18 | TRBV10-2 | CASSFGSRTSGSQETQYF | TGCGCCAGCAGTTTTGGATCCCGGACTAGCGGGAGCCAAGAGACCCAGTACTTC
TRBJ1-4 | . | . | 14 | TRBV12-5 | CASGDGATNEKLFF | TGTGCTAGTGGTGATGGTGCAACTAATGAAAAACTGTTTTTT
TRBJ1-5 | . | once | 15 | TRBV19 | CASSHYDLSNQPQHF | TGTGCCAGTAGCCATTACGACCTAAGCAATCAGCCCCAGCATTTT
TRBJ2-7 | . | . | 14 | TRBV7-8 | CASSPTTRSYEQYF | TGTGCCAGCAGCCCAACAACCCGCTCCTACGAGCAGTACTTC
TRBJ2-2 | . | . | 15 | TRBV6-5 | CASSRDAGNTGELFF | TGTGCCAGCAGTCGGGACGCTGGGAACACCGGGGAGCTGTTTTTT
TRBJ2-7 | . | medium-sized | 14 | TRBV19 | CASSNGEGLDEQYF | TGTGCCAGTAGTAATGGGGAAGGTCTAGACGAGCAGTACTTC
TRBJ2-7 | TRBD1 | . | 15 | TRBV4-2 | CASSPGQGNPYEQYF | TGTGCCAGCAGCCCCGGACAGGGAAACCCCTACGAGCAGTACTTC
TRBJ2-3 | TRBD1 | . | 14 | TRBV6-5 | CASMTGGATDTQYF | TGTGCCAGCATGACAGGGGGCGCGACAGATACGCAGTATTTT
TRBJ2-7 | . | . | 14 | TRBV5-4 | CASSFVSRGNEQYF | TGTGCCAGCAGCTTCGTTAGTCGGGGGAACGAGCAGTACTTC
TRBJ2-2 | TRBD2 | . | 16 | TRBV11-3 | CASSLDPSGGTGELFF | TGTGCCAGCAGCTTAGATCCTTCGGGAGGCACCGGGGAGCTGTTTTTT
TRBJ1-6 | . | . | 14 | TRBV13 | CASSLAGIGSPLHF | TGTGCCAGCAGCTTAGCGGGCATTGGGTCACCCCTCCACTTT
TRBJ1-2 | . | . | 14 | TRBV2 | CASSESTGMNGYTF | TGTGCCAGCAGTGAATCTACAGGGATGAATGGCTACACCTTC
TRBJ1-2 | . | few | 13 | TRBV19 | CASSLGTNYGYTF | TGTGCCAGTAGTCTCGGGACCAACTATGGCTACACCTTC
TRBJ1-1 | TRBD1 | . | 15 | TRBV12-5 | CASGLDWTGETEAFF | TGTGCTAGTGGTTTGGATTGGACAGGGGAAACTGAAGCTTTCTTT
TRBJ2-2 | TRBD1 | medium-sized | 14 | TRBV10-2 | CASRLTGTGGELFF | TGCGCCAGCAGACTGACAGGGACGGGCGGGGAGCTGTTTTTT
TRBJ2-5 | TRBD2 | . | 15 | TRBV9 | CASSVGSGGQETQYF | TGTGCCAGCAGCGTAGGTAGCGGGGGGCAAGAGACCCAGTACTTC
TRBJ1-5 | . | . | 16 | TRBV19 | CASSSGGWVSNQPQHF | TGTGCCAGTAGTTCTGGAGGATGGGTTAGCAATCAGCCCCAGCATTTT
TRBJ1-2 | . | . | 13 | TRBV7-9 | CASSLVPPDGYTF | TGTGCCAGCAGCTTAGTCCCACCTGATGGCTACACCTTC
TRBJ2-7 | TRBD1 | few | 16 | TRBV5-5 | CASSFSLPGQSYEQYF | TGTGCCAGCAGCTTCTCGCTTCCGGGACAGAGCTACGAGCAGTACTTC
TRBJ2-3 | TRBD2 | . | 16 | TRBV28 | CASSPWTSGSTDTQYF | TGTGCCAGCAGTCCTTGGACTAGCGGTAGCACAGATACGCAGTATTTT
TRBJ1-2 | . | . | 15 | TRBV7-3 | CASSLFGGSNYGYTF | TGTGCCAGCAGCCTCTTTGGGGGGAGTAACTATGGCTACACCTTC
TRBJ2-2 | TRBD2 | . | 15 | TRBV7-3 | CASGLAGGNTGELFF | TGTGCCAGCGGCCTAGCGGGGGGCAACACCGGGGAGCTGTTTTTT
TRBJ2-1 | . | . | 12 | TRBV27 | CASSNRNREQFF | TGTGCCAGCAGTAACAGAAATCGGGAGCAGTTCTTC
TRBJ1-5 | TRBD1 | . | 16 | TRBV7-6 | CASSLAAGGPEQPQHF | TGTGCCAGCAGCTTAGCGGCAGGGGGCCCCGAACAGCCCCAGCATTTT
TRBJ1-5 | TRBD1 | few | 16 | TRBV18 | CASSPGTEYSNQPQHF | TGTGCCAGCTCACCGGGGACAGAATATAGCAATCAGCCCCAGCATTTT
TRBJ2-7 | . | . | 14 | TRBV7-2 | CASSYNTATYEQYF | TGTGCCAGCAGCTATAATACAGCAACCTACGAGCAGTACTTC
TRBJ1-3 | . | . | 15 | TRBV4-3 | CASSQDQGPGNTIYF | TGCGCCAGCAGCCAAGATCAGGGCCCTGGAAACACCATATATTTT
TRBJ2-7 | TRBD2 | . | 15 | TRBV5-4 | CASSLERGSSYEQYF | TGTGCCAGCAGCCTGGAGCGGGGGTCGTCCTACGAGCAGTACTTC
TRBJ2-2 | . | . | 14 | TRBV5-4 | CASSWRWETGELFF | TGTGCCAGCAGCTGGCGTTGGGAGACCGGGGAGCTGTTTTTT
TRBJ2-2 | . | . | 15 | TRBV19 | CASSPWLTNTGELFF | TGTGCCAGCTCTCCCTGGCTTACGAACACCGGGGAGCTGTTTTTT
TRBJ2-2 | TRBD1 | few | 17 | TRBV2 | CASSLYGTGGSTGELFF | TGTGCCAGCAGCCTCTATGGGACAGGGGGAAGCACCGGGGAGCTGTTTTTT
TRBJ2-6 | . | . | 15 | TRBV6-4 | CASSDSISGANVLTF | TGTGCCAGCAGTGACTCGATCTCTGGGGCCAACGTCCTGACTTTC
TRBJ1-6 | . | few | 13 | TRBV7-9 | CASTPQGNSPLHF | TGTGCCAGCACCCCACAGGGTAATTCACCCCTCCACTTT
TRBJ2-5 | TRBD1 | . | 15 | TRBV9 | CASSSRDRGVGEQYF | TGTGCCAGCAGCTCCCGGGACAGGGGGGTTGGGGAGCAGTACTTC
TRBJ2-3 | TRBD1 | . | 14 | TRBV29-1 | CSVLRDRGTDTQYF | TGCAGCGTCTTAAGGGACAGGGGAACAGATACGCAGTATTTT
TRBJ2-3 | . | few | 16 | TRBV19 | CASSIDQGHRTDTQYF | TGTGCCAGTAGTATAGATCAAGGACATCGCACAGATACGCAGTATTTT
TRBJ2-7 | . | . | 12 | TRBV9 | CASSVGGLEQYF | TGTGCCAGCAGCGTAGGAGGGTTAGAGCAGTACTTC
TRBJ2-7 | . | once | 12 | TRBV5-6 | CASSLDTYEQYF | TGTGCCAGCAGCTTGGACACCTACGAGCAGTACTTC
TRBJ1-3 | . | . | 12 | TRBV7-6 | CASSFSGNTIYF | TGTGCCAGCAGCTTTTCTGGAAACACCATATATTTT
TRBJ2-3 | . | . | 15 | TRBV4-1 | CASSQDVGTTDTQYF | TGCGCCAGCAGCCAAGATGTGGGGACCACAGATACGCAGTATTTT
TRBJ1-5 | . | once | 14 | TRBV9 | CASSVEGGNQPQHF | TGTGCCAGCAGCGTAGAGGGGGGAAATCAGCCCCAGCATTTT
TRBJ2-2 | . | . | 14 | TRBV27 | CASSFGTPTGELFF | TGTGCCAGCAGTTTCGGGACCCCTACGGGGGAGCTGTTTTTT
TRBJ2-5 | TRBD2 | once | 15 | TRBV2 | CASSESGGDQETQYF | TGTGCCAGCAGTGAATCGGGGGGTGACCAAGAGACCCAGTACTTC
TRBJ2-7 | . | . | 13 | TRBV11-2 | CASSPGDSYEQYF | TGTGCCAGCAGCCCAGGTGACTCCTACGAGCAGTACTTC
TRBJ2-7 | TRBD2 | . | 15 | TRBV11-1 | CASSFTGTSGDGQYF | TGTGCCAGCAGCTTTACCGGGACTAGTGGGGATGGGCAGTACTTC
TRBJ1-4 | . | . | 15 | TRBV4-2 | CASSQETGANEKLFF | TGTGCCAGCAGCCAAGAGACAGGCGCTAATGAAAAACTGTTTTTT
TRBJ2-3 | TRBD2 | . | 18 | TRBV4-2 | CASSQEILAGGLKDTQYF | TGTGCCAGCAGCCAAGAAATTCTAGCGGGGGGATTGAAAGATACGCAGTATTTT
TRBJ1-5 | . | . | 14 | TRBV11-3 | CASSFGGSNQPQHF | TGTGCCAGCAGCTTCGGGGGAAGCAATCAGCCCCAGCATTTT
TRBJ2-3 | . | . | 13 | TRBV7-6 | CASSLAGKDTQYF | TGTGCCAGCAGCTTAGCAGGGAAGGATACGCAGTATTTT